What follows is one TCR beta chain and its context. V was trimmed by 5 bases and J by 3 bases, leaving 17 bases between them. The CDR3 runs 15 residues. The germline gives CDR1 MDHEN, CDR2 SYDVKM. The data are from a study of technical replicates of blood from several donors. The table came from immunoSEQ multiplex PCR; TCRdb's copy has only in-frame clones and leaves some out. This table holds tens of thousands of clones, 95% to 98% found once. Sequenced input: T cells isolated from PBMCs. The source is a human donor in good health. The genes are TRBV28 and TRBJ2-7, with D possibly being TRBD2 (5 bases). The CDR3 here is CASSDLALSIYEQYF. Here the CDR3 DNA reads TGTGCCAGCAGTGATCTAGCCTTAAGTATCTACGAGCAGTACTTC.